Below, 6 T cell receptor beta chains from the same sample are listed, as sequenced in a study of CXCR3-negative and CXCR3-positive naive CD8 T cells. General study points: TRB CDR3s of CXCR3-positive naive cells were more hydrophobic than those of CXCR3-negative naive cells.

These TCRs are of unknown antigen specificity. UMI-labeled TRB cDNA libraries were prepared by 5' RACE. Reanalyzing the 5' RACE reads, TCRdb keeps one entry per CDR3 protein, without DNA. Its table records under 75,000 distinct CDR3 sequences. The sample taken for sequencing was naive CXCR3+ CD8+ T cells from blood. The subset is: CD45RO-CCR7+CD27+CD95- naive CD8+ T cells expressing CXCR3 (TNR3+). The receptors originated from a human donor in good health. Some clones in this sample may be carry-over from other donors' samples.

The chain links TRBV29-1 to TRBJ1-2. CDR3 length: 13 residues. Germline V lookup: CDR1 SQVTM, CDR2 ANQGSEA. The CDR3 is CSVWDSGNYGYTF.

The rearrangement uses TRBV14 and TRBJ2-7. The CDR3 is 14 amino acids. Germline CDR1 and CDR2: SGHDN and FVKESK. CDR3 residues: CASSQVGFTYEQYF.

The CDR3 reads CASSGTSGGNEQFF. The chain is built from TRBV2 and TRBJ2-1; TCRdb reports TRBD2, a call that lacks DNA to check it against. CDR3 length: 14 residues. Germline assignment: CDR1 SNHLY and CDR2 FYNNEI.

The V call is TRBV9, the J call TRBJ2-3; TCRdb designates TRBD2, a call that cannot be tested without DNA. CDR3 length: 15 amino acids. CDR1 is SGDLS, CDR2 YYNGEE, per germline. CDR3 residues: CASSASGGGADTQYF. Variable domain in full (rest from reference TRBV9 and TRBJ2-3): DSGVTQTPKHLITATGQRVTLRCSPRSGDLSVYWYQQSLDQGLQFLIQYYNGEERAKGNILERFSAQQFPDLHSELNLSSLELGDSALYFCASSASGGGADTQYFGPGTRLTVL.

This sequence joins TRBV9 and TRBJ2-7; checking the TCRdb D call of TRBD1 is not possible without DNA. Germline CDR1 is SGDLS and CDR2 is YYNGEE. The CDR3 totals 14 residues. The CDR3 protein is CASSVRQGAYEQYF.

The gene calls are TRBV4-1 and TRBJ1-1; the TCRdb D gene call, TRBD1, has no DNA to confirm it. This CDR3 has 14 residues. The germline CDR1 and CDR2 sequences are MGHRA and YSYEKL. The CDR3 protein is CASSQEGVWTEAFF.